The rows below give T cell receptor beta chains drawn from one sample of a study of chemoradiotherapy in HPV16-positive cancers. TCRdb keeps only in-frame clones here, not all; method: immunoSEQ multiplex PCR. This sample carries approximately 12,000 clones, 80% to 95% of them seen once, and the ten largest clones take under 2%. Sequenced here: blood, sampled from a patient who underwent chemoradiotherapy. The receptors shown here come from a human donor with HPV-associated anogenital cancer. CDR3s include the opening cysteine and the closing phenylalanine or tryptophan. D genes are given only for firm matches. Some rows mark clone size as missing; the rest say once, few, many or name a class of expanded clone.

v_gene: TRBV7-8
d_gene: .
abundance: .
j_gene: TRBJ2-7
CDR3nt: TGTGCCAGCAGCTGGAGTCGGGTTTCCTCCTACGAGCAGTACTTC
CDR3aa: CASSWSRVSSYEQYF

v_gene: TRBV6-1
d_gene: TRBD1
abundance: .
j_gene: TRBJ1-5
CDR3nt: TGTGCCAGCAGTGGACAGGGGCAGCCCCAGCATTTT
CDR3aa: CASSGQGQPQHF

v_gene: TRBV7-3
d_gene: TRBD1
abundance: .
j_gene: TRBJ1-1
CDR3nt: TGTGCCAGCAGCAGATCGACAGGGGGGAACACTGAAGCTTTCTTT
CDR3aa: CASSRSTGGNTEAFF

v_gene: TRBV5-6
d_gene: .
abundance: .
j_gene: TRBJ1-3
CDR3nt: TGTGCCAGCAGCTACGGAAACGGATTTGGAAACACCATATATTTT
CDR3aa: CASSYGNGFGNTIYF

v_gene: TRBV9
d_gene: TRBD1
abundance: .
j_gene: TRBJ1-3
CDR3nt: TGTGCCAGCAGCACCCGACAGGGGGCCTCTGGAAACACCATATATTTT
CDR3aa: CASSTRQGASGNTIYF

v_gene: TRBV19
d_gene: .
abundance: .
j_gene: TRBJ1-2
CDR3nt: TGTGCCAGTAGTAGAACCCTGCGTGGGAACTATGGCTACACCTTC
CDR3aa: CASSRTLRGNYGYTF

v_gene: TRBV18
d_gene: .
abundance: .
j_gene: TRBJ1-1
CDR3nt: TGTGCCAGCTCACCTGACACCCCCATGAACACTGAAGCTTTCTTT
CDR3aa: CASSPDTPMNTEAFF

v_gene: TRBV10-1
d_gene: TRBD1
abundance: .
j_gene: TRBJ2-3
CDR3nt: TGCGCCAGCAGTGAGGATCCGGGGACAGGGGGCCCAGATACGCAGTATTTT
CDR3aa: CASSEDPGTGGPDTQYF

v_gene: TRBV10-2
d_gene: TRBD1
abundance: once
j_gene: TRBJ2-7
CDR3nt: TGCGCCAGCAGCGATCCGGGACAGGGGAGTTCCTACGAGCAGTACTTC
CDR3aa: CASSDPGQGSSYEQYF

v_gene: TRBV21-1
d_gene: .
abundance: .
j_gene: TRBJ2-7
CDR3nt: TGTGCCAGCAGCAAGAGTATAGCGGGGAATTACGAGCAGTACTTC
CDR3aa: CASSKSIAGNYEQYF

v_gene: TRBV6-1
d_gene: TRBD1
abundance: .
j_gene: TRBJ1-5
CDR3nt: TGTGCCAGCAGTGAGGACACAGGGGGAGGTCAGCCCCAGCATTTT
CDR3aa: CASSEDTGGGQPQHF

v_gene: TRBV11-2
d_gene: .
abundance: .
j_gene: TRBJ2-3
CDR3nt: TGTGCCAGCAGCCAATGGACCAGCACAGATACGCAGTATTTT
CDR3aa: CASSQWTSTDTQYF

v_gene: TRBV5-1
d_gene: .
abundance: .
j_gene: TRBJ2-5
CDR3nt: TGCGCCAGCAGCTTGATTCGAGAGACCCAGTACTTC
CDR3aa: CASSLIRETQYF

v_gene: TRBV9
d_gene: .
abundance: .
j_gene: TRBJ1-3
CDR3nt: TGTGCCAGCAGCCCCACAGGGATCTCTGGAAACACCATATATTTT
CDR3aa: CASSPTGISGNTIYF

v_gene: TRBV30
d_gene: .
abundance: .
j_gene: TRBJ1-3
CDR3nt: TGTGCCTGGAGTGTACGCCCCGTTCGGAGAAGCTCTGGAAACACCATATATTTT
CDR3aa: CAWSVRPVRRSSGNTIYF

v_gene: TRBV7-3
d_gene: .
abundance: .
j_gene: TRBJ1-1
CDR3nt: TGTGCCAGCAGCTTAACGGGGGGGCTGAACACTGAAGCTTTCTTT
CDR3aa: CASSLTGGLNTEAFF

v_gene: TRBV7-9
d_gene: .
abundance: .
j_gene: TRBJ2-6
CDR3nt: TGTGCCAGCAGCTTACGACCGCACAGGGAATCTGGGGCCAACGTCCTGACTTTC
CDR3aa: CASSLRPHRESGANVLTF

v_gene: TRBV5-5
d_gene: .
abundance: .
j_gene: TRBJ2-2
CDR3nt: TGTGCCAGCAGCTTCGCGACAGGGACTACGAACACCGGGGAGCTGTTTTTT
CDR3aa: CASSFATGTTNTGELFF

v_gene: TRBV11-3
d_gene: TRBD2
abundance: once
j_gene: TRBJ2-1
CDR3nt: TGTGCCAGCAGCTTAGCGGGAGGGGAGCAGTTCTTC
CDR3aa: CASSLAGGEQFF

v_gene: TRBV19
d_gene: TRBD1
abundance: .
j_gene: TRBJ1-6
CDR3nt: TGTGCCAGTAGTATGATTCGACAGGGAGGTTCACCCCTCCACTTT
CDR3aa: CASSMIRQGGSPLHF

v_gene: TRBV2
d_gene: .
abundance: once
j_gene: TRBJ2-2
CDR3nt: TGTGCCAGCATAGCCCAGGGTAACACCGGGGAGCTGTTTTTT
CDR3aa: CASIAQGNTGELFF

v_gene: TRBV28
d_gene: .
abundance: .
j_gene: TRBJ1-1
CDR3nt: TGTGCCAGCAGCCGAGGAGGGGTAGCTTTCTTT
CDR3aa: CASSRGGVAFF

v_gene: TRBV11-1
d_gene: .
abundance: .
j_gene: TRBJ1-1
CDR3nt: TGTGCCAGCAGCGGCGGCGGGGCGTGGGACACTGAAGCTTTCTTT
CDR3aa: CASSGGGAWDTEAFF

v_gene: TRBV20-1
d_gene: TRBD1
abundance: .
j_gene: TRBJ2-7
CDR3nt: TGCAGTGCCAACAGGGGGACATACTTC
CDR3aa: CSANRGTYF

v_gene: TRBV6-4
d_gene: .
abundance: .
j_gene: TRBJ1-2
CDR3nt: TGTGCCAGCAGTGATTATAAAACGAGCAGGATGGATGGCTACACCTTC
CDR3aa: CASSDYKTSRMDGYTF

v_gene: TRBV19
d_gene: .
abundance: .
j_gene: TRBJ1-1
CDR3nt: TGTGCCAGTAGTATCCCCTTTGGGGAGATTCGCACTGAAGCTTTCTTT
CDR3aa: CASSIPFGEIRTEAFF

v_gene: TRBV6-5
d_gene: .
abundance: .
j_gene: TRBJ1-1
CDR3nt: TGTGCCAGCAGCCTACATCGAAGAACGGCTGAAGCTTTCTTT
CDR3aa: CASSLHRRTAEAFF

v_gene: TRBV2
d_gene: .
abundance: once
j_gene: TRBJ1-4
CDR3nt: TGTGCCAGCAGTGAATCGGTGGACAGTAATGAAAAACTGTTTTTT
CDR3aa: CASSESVDSNEKLFF

v_gene: TRBV4-1
d_gene: TRBD1
abundance: .
j_gene: TRBJ1-3
CDR3nt: TGCGCCAGCAGCCAAGGACAGGGGGCCCGCTCTGGAAACACCATATATTTT
CDR3aa: CASSQGQGARSGNTIYF

v_gene: TRBV7-8
d_gene: .
abundance: once
j_gene: TRBJ2-5
CDR3nt: TGTGCCAGCAGCTTCCCACGACCCCAGCAGACCCAGTACTTC
CDR3aa: CASSFPRPQQTQYF

v_gene: TRBV18
d_gene: TRBD2
abundance: .
j_gene: TRBJ2-5
CDR3nt: TGTGCCAGCTCACCACGCCTAGCGGCGAATCAAGAGACCCAGTACTTC
CDR3aa: CASSPRLAANQETQYF

v_gene: TRBV7-9
d_gene: .
abundance: once
j_gene: TRBJ1-2
CDR3nt: TGTGCCAGCAGCCCCTGGACAGCCTCTAACTATGGCTACACCTTC
CDR3aa: CASSPWTASNYGYTF

v_gene: TRBV5-1
d_gene: TRBD2
abundance: .
j_gene: TRBJ2-2
CDR3nt: TGCGCCAGCAGCTTGCGCTTTGCGGGGGTTACCACCGGGGAGCTGTTTTTT
CDR3aa: CASSLRFAGVTTGELFF

v_gene: TRBV7-2
d_gene: .
abundance: once
j_gene: TRBJ2-1
CDR3nt: TGTGCCAGCAGCCCACACGTCGGGTGGGTGAATGAGCAGTTCTTC
CDR3aa: CASSPHVGWVNEQFF

v_gene: TRBV9
d_gene: .
abundance: .
j_gene: TRBJ2-1
CDR3nt: TGTGCCAGCAGCCCTGGGGGGGCCAGCCGTTACAATGAGCAGTTCTTC
CDR3aa: CASSPGGASRYNEQFF

v_gene: TRBV9
d_gene: .
abundance: .
j_gene: TRBJ2-7
CDR3nt: TGTGCCAGCAGCGTAGAGTACAGTTCCTACGAGCAGTACTTC
CDR3aa: CASSVEYSSYEQYF

v_gene: TRBV12-5
d_gene: TRBD2
abundance: .
j_gene: TRBJ2-1
CDR3nt: TGTGCTAGTGGTTTCGGGGGGGACAATGAGCAGTTCTTC
CDR3aa: CASGFGGDNEQFF

v_gene: TRBV19
d_gene: .
abundance: .
j_gene: TRBJ2-2
CDR3nt: TGTGCCAGTAGTATCCTGGGCTCCGGTTTCGGCGGGGAGCTGTTTTTT
CDR3aa: CASSILGSGFGGELFF

v_gene: TRBV6-5
d_gene: .
abundance: .
j_gene: TRBJ1-5
CDR3nt: TGTGCCAGCAGTTACTCAGTGGGATCGGGTCAGCCCCAGCATTTT
CDR3aa: CASSYSVGSGQPQHF

v_gene: TRBV5-4
d_gene: .
abundance: once
j_gene: TRBJ1-1
CDR3nt: TGTGCCAGCAGCTTGGACCTCATCTCTGCGGCGGCTGAAGCTTTCTTT
CDR3aa: CASSLDLISAAAEAFF

v_gene: TRBV7-9
d_gene: TRBD1
abundance: .
j_gene: TRBJ1-2
CDR3nt: TGTGCCAGCAGCTTAGGGACAGGCCATTTCTATGGCTACACCTTC
CDR3aa: CASSLGTGHFYGYTF

v_gene: TRBV29-1
d_gene: .
abundance: .
j_gene: TRBJ1-2
CDR3nt: TGCAGCGTTGAAAACCGGCGCGGCTATGGCTACACCTTC
CDR3aa: CSVENRRGYGYTF

v_gene: TRBV29-1
d_gene: .
abundance: .
j_gene: TRBJ1-1
CDR3nt: TGCAGCGATCAAAAAGAGGGCGGATTT
CDR3aa: CSDQKEGGF

v_gene: TRBV6-6
d_gene: .
abundance: .
j_gene: TRBJ2-1
CDR3nt: TGTGCCAGCAGTTACGGGTCGAGAGAGCAGTTCTTC
CDR3aa: CASSYGSREQFF

v_gene: TRBV9
d_gene: .
abundance: .
j_gene: TRBJ1-1
CDR3nt: TGTGCCAGCAGCGTAGATGGGGGTGGTACTGAAGCTTTCTTT
CDR3aa: CASSVDGGGTEAFF

v_gene: TRBV2
d_gene: .
abundance: .
j_gene: TRBJ2-5
CDR3nt: TGTGCCAGCACGGGGGCCGGGACCCAGTACTTC
CDR3aa: CASTGAGTQYF

v_gene: TRBV10-2
d_gene: TRBD2
abundance: .
j_gene: TRBJ2-3
CDR3nt: TGCGCCAGCAGTGAGTTGGCTAGCGGGCTTACAGATACGCAGTATTTT
CDR3aa: CASSELASGLTDTQYF

v_gene: TRBV19
d_gene: TRBD1
abundance: .
j_gene: TRBJ2-1
CDR3nt: TGTGCCAGTAGTGGGGGACAGGGGGTTTACAATGAGCAGTTCTTC
CDR3aa: CASSGGQGVYNEQFF

v_gene: TRBV11-3
d_gene: .
abundance: .
j_gene: TRBJ2-1
CDR3nt: TGTGCCAGCAGCCCCAATGAGCAGTTCTTC
CDR3aa: CASSPNEQFF

v_gene: TRBV27
d_gene: .
abundance: .
j_gene: TRBJ2-7
CDR3nt: TGTGCCAGCAGCGGGGCAGCCTCCTCTGGATCCTACGAGCAGTACTTC
CDR3aa: CASSGAASSGSYEQYF

v_gene: TRBV6-5
d_gene: .
abundance: .
j_gene: TRBJ2-5
CDR3nt: TGTGCCAGCAGTTTTGGGGAGACCCAGTACTTC
CDR3aa: CASSFGETQYF

v_gene: TRBV25-1
d_gene: .
abundance: .
j_gene: TRBJ1-2
CDR3nt: TGTGCCAGCAGCGAGCCTTCGATCCTTCCCGATGATGGCTACACCTTC
CDR3aa: CASSEPSILPDDGYTF

v_gene: TRBV4-1
d_gene: .
abundance: .
j_gene: TRBJ2-7
CDR3nt: TGCGCCAGCAGAGACAATCGGAATCTGCGGAAGTACTTC
CDR3aa: CASRDNRNLRKYF